This TCR beta chain was recovered during a study of shared clonotypes between healthy human individuals. Original processing notes: ImmunoSEQ output held junction-only sequences without quality scores, so filtering differed. Data came from immunoSEQ multiplex PCR; TCRdb stores just in-frame clones and leaves some out. The DNA was the basis for D and trimming; V, J and clone size are from that table. Among 2,500,000 or so clones listed, around 90% were seen once. About this clone: As yet, its antigen is unknown.

Trimming removed 2 bases from V and 5 bases from J, with 7 bases in between. There are 12 residues in the CDR3. Germline V gene data show CDR1 as SQVTM and CDR2 as ANQGSEA. Study outcomes and limitations: Generally, estimated richness proved larger in naive subsets than it did in memory subsets. For sorted subsets, rarefaction showed incomplete sequencing despite large depth.

The specimen was naive CD4+ T cells from PBMCs. Stated subset: CD45RA+ positively selected. This sequence was found in a man aged 18 to 30 in good health. Some clones in this sample may be carry-over from other donors' samples. The chain uses TRBV29-1 and TRBJ2-1; D is unresolved. CDR3 protein: CSVESADNEQFF. The CDR3 DNA sequence: TGCAGCGTTGAATCGGCCGACAATGAGCAGTTCTTC.